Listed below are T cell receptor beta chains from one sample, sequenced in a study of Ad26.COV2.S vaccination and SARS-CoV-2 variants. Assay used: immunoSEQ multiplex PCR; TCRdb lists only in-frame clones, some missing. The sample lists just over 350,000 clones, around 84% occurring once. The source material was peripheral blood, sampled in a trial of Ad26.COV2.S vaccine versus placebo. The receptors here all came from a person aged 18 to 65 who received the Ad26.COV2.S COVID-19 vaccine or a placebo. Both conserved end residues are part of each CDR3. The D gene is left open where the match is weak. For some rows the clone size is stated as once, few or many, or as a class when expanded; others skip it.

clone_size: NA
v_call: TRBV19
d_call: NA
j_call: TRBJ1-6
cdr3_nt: TGTGCCAGTAGTACCCCCGCGGGACAAGATAATTCACCCCTCCACTTT
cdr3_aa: CASSTPAGQDNSPLHF

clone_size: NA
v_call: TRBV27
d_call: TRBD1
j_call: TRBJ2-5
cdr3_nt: TGTGCCAGCAGTTTAGGAGGACAGGGTAGGGAGACCCAGTACTTC
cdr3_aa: CASSLGGQGRETQYF

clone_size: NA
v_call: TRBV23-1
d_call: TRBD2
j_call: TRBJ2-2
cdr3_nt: TGCGCCAGCAGTCAAAGTATGTTACTAGCGGGGCTGCGGGGCACCGGGGAGCTGTTTTTT
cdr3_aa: CASSQSMLLAGLRGTGELFF

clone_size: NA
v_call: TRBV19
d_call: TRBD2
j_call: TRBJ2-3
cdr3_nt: TGTGCCAGTAGTATCTCAGCGGGACCCCGGCATTTT
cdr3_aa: CASSISAGPRHF

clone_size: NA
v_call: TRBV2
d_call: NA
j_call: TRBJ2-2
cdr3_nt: TGTGCCAGCAGGGCCATCCCGAAGACCGGGGAGCTGTTTTTT
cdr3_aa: CASRAIPKTGELFF

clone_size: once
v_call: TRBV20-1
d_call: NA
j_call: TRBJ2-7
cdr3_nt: TGCAGTGCTAGGGAACAGGCCGAGCAGTACTTC
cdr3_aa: CSAREQAEQYF

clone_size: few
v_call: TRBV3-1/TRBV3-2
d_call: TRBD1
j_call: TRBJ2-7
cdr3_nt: TGTGCCAGCAGCCAGTGGACAGGCTACGAGCAGTACTTC
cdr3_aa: CASSQWTGYEQYF

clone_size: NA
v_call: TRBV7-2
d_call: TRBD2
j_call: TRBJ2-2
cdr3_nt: TGTGCCAGCACCCCAAGGTGGGCTAGCGGGACAAACACCGGGGAGCTGTTTTTT
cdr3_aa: CASTPRWASGTNTGELFF

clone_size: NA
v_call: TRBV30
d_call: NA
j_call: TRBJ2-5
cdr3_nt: TGTGCCTGGAGATTTTGGTCCGGGTTTCAAGAGACCCAGTACTTC
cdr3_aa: CAWRFWSGFQETQYF

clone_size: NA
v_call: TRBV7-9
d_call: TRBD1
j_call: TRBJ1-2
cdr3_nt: TGTGCCAGCAGCTGGGGACAGGGGAGCGACTATGGCTACACCTTC
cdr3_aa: CASSWGQGSDYGYTF

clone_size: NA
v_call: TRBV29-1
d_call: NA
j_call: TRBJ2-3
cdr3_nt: TGCAGCGTTCTGTTAGATGCAGATACGCAGTATTTT
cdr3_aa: CSVLLDADTQYF

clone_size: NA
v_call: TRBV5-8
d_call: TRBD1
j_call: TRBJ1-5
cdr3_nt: TGTGCCAGCAGCTTTCTACCGGGACAGAGAAATCAGCCCCAGCATTTT
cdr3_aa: CASSFLPGQRNQPQHF

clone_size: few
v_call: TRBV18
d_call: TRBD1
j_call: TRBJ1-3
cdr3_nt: TGTGCCAGCTCACGGGACAGAGACTCTGGAAACACCATATATTTT
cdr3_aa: CASSRDRDSGNTIYF

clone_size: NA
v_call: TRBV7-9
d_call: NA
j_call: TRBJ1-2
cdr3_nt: TGTGCCAGCAGCTTAGGGGGGTCCACTAACTATGGCTACACCTTC
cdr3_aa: CASSLGGSTNYGYTF

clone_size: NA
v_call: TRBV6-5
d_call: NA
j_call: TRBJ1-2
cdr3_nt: TGTGCCAGCAGTCCCACCCGGGACTATGGCTACACCTTC
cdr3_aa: CASSPTRDYGYTF

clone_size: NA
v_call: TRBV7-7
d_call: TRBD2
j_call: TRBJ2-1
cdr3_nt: TGTGCCAGCAGCTTAATCCCCGGACTAGCGGGTAATGAGCAGTTCTTC
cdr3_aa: CASSLIPGLAGNEQFF

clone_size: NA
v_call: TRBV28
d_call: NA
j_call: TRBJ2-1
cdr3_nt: TGTGCCAGCAGTTGGGGAGGGGGGGAGCAGTTCTTC
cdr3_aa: CASSWGGGEQFF

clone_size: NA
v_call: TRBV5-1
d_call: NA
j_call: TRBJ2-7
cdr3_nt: TGCGCCAGCAGCTTGGGCCGGGCGGCATCCTACGAGCAGTACTTC
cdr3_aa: CASSLGRAASYEQYF

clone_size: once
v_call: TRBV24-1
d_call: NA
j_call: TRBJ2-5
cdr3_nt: TGTGCCACCAGTGATTTGCTGGAGACCCAGTACTTC
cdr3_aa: CATSDLLETQYF

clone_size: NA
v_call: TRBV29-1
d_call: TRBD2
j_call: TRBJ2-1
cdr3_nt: TGCAGCGTTGGGATGGGTAGCGGGGGGTACAATGAGCAGTTCTTC
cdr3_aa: CSVGMGSGGYNEQFF

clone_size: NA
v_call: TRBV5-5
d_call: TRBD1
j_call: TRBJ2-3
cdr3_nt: TGTGCCAGCAGCTTCCCGGGACAGGACACAGATACGCAGTATTTT
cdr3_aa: CASSFPGQDTDTQYF

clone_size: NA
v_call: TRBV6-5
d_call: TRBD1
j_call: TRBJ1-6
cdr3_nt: TGTGCCAGCAGACTCCGGGACAGGGGTCGATCACCCCTCCACTTT
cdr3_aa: CASRLRDRGRSPLHF

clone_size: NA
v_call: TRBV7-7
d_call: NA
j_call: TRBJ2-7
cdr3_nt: TGTGCCAGCAGCTTAACCCCAGGAAGTCGAGTCGACGAGCAGTACTTC
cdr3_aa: CASSLTPGSRVDEQYF

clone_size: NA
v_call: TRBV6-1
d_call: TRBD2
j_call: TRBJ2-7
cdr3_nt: TGTGCCAGCAGTGAAGCTAGCGGGAGTGTCTACGAGCAGTACTTC
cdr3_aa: CASSEASGSVYEQYF

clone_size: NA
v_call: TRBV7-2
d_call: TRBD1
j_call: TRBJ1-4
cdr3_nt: TGTGCCAGCAGCTTAGTGGGTACAGGGGACGTAAAACTGTTTTTT
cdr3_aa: CASSLVGTGDVKLFF

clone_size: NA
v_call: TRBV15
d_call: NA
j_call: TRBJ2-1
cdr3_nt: TGTGCCACCAGCGGAGGGACTTCGCAAGGTTACAATGAGCAGTTCTTC
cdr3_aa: CATSGGTSQGYNEQFF

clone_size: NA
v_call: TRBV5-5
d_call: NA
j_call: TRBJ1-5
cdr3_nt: TGTGCCAGCAGCTTGCCTTGGGGGCCTCAGCCCCAGCATTTT
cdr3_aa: CASSLPWGPQPQHF

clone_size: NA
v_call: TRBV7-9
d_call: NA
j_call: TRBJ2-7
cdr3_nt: TGTGCCAGCAGCTCTATGCCCGAACAAATGGAGCAGTACTTC
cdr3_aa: CASSSMPEQMEQYF

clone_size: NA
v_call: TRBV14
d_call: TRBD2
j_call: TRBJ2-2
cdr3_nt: TGTGCCAGCAGCCAAGATTGGAGCGGGAGTGACACCGGGGAGCTGTTTTTT
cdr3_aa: CASSQDWSGSDTGELFF

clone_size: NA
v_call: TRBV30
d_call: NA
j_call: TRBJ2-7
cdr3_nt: TGTGCCTGGAGTGTAGGGGTAGGGGTCCCCTACGAGCAGTACTTC
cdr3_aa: CAWSVGVGVPYEQYF

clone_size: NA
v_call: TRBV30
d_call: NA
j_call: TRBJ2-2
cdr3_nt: TGTGCCTGGTCCCCAGGGCGGAAGCGTATCACCGGGGAGCTGTTTTTT
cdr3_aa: CAWSPGRKRITGELFF

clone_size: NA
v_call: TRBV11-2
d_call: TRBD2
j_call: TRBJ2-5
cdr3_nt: TGTGCCAGCAGCTTAGATCGCGGGGGAGTCGGAGAGACCCAGTACTTC
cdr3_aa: CASSLDRGGVGETQYF

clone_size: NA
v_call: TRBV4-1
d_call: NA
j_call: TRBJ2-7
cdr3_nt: TGCGCCAGCAGCCATTTCGAGAGGGGGGTTGACGAGCAGTACTTC
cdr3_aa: CASSHFERGVDEQYF

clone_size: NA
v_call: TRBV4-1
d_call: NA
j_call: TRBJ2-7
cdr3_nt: TGCGCCAGCAGCCAAGAATTTACTTCCGGGGGCCCCTCCTACGAGCAGTACTTC
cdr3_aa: CASSQEFTSGGPSYEQYF

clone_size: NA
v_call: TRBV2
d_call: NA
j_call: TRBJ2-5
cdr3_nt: TGTGCCAGCAGTATAGAGACCCAGTACTTC
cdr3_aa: CASSIETQYF

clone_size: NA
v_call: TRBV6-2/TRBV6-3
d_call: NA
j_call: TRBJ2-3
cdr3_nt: TGTGCCAGCAGTCGGAAGGTCGGGGCAGGGACTGGCGGGGCCACAGATACGCAGTATTTT
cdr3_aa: CASSRKVGAGTGGATDTQYF

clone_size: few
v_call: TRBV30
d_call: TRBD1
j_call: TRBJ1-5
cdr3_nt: TGTGCCTGGCAGGGGGATAGCAATCAGCCCCAGCATTTT
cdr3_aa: CAWQGDSNQPQHF

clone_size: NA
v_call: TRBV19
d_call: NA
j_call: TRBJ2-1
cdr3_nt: TGTGCCAGTAGTCAGTACCCGACGGAGAATTTATCCAATGAGCAGTTCTTC
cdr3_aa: CASSQYPTENLSNEQFF

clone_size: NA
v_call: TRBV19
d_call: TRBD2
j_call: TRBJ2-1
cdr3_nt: TGTGCCAGTAGCCCGAATACACCGGGACTAGCGTTACATGAGCAGTTCTTC
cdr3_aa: CASSPNTPGLALHEQFF

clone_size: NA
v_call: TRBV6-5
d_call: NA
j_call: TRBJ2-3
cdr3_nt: TGTGCCAGCAGTTGGTTGGTAAGCACAGATACGCAGTATTTT
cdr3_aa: CASSWLVSTDTQYF

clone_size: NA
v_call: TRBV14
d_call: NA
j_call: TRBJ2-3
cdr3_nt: TGTGCCAGCAGCCAAGAACGTAGGGCCGCAGATACGCAGTATTTT
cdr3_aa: CASSQERRAADTQYF

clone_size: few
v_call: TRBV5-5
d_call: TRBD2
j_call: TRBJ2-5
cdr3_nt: TGTGCCAGCAGCCAGGGACTAGCGGGAGTAGATGAGACCCAGTACTTC
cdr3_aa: CASSQGLAGVDETQYF

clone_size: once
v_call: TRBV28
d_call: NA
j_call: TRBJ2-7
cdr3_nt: TGTGCCAGCAGTTTTTTAAGTCAACCAGGGGAGCAGTACTTC
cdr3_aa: CASSFLSQPGEQYF

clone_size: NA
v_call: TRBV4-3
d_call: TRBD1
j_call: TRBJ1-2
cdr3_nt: TGCGCCAGCAGCCAAGATCGACAGGGGGGTTATGGCTACACCTTC
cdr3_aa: CASSQDRQGGYGYTF

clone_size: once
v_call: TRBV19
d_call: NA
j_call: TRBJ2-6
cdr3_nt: TGTGCCAGTAGTATAGATCGGAAAACAGGGACTGGGGCCAACGTCCTGACTTTC
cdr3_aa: CASSIDRKTGTGANVLTF

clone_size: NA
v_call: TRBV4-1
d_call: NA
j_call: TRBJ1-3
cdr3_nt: TGCGCCAGCAGCCAAGTGGGAGCCCAGGAGAGAAACACCATATATTTT
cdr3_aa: CASSQVGAQERNTIYF

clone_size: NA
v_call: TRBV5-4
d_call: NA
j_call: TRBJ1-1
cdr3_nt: TGTGCCAGCAGCACCCCCACAGGGACTGACACTGAAGCTTTCTTT
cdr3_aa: CASSTPTGTDTEAFF

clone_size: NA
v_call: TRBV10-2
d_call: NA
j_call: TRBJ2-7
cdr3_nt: TGCGCCATTAAGGACAGCTCCTACGAGCAGTACTTC
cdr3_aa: CAIKDSSYEQYF

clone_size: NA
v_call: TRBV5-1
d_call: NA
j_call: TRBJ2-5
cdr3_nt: TGCGCCAGCAGCTTGGCGAGTTATATCGACAAGACCCAGTACTTC
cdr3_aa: CASSLASYIDKTQYF

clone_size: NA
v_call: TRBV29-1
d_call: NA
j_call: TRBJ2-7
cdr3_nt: TGCAGCGTTGAAGACAGGGGCGGCAGGACCCGCTCCTACGAGCAGTACTTC
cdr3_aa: CSVEDRGGRTRSYEQYF

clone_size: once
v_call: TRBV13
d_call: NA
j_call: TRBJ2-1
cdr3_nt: TGTGCCAGCAGCCCCCGGTTAGGCCGGGAGAATGAGCAGTTCTTC
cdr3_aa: CASSPRLGRENEQFF

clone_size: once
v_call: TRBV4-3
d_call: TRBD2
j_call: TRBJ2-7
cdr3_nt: TGCGCCAGCAGCCAAGCAGCTTTCGGGGGGTCTCCCTACGAGCAGTACTTC
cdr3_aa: CASSQAAFGGSPYEQYF

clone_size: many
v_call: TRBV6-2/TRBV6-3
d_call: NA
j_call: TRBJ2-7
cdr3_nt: TGTGCCAGCAGTTACGGCCAGGCGAACCCCTACGAGCAGTACTTC
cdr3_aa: CASSYGQANPYEQYF

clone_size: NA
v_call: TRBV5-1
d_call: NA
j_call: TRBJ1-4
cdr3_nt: TGCGCCAGCAGCTTGGTGGAGGATAATGAAAAACTGTTTTTT
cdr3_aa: CASSLVEDNEKLFF

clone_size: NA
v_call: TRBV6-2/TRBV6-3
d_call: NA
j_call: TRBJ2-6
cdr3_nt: TGTGCCAGCAGTCTACAGGGGAGGGTCGCCGGGGCCAACGTCCTGACTTTC
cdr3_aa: CASSLQGRVAGANVLTF